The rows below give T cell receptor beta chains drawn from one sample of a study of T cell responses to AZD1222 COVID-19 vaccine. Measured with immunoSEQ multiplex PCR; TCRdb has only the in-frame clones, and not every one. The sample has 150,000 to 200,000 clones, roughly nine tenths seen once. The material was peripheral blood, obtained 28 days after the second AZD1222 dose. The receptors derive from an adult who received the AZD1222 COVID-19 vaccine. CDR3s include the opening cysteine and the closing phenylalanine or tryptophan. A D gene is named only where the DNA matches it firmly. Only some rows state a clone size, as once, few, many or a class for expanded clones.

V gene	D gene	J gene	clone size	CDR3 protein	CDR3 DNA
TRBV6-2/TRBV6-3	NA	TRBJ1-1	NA	CASSYSGRSNTEAFF	TGTGCCAGCAGTTACTCAGGCAGATCCAACACTGAAGCTTTCTTT
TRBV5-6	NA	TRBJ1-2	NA	CASTRRGALANYGYTF	TGTGCCAGCACCCGACGAGGGGCCCTAGCTAACTATGGCTACACCTTC
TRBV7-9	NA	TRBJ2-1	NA	CASSLSGVNEQFF	TGTGCCAGCAGCTTATCAGGGGTCAATGAGCAGTTCTTC
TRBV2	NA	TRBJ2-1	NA	CASTRGAGDASYNEQFF	TGTGCCAGCACAAGAGGAGCGGGTGACGCGTCCTACAATGAGCAGTTCTTC
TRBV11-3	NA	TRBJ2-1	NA	CASSLGGRPGNEQFF	TGTGCCAGCAGCTTAGGAGGGAGACCGGGCAATGAGCAGTTCTTC
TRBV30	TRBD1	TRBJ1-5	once	CARRTGKYQPQHF	TGTGCCCGACGGACAGGGAAGTACCAGCCCCAGCATTTT
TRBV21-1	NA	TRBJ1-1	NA	CASSPRGGANTEAFF	TGTGCCAGCAGCCCGAGGGGTGGGGCAAACACTGAAGCTTTCTTT
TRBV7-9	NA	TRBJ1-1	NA	CASSLAWNTEAFF	TGTGCCAGCAGCTTAGCCTGGAACACTGAAGCTTTCTTT
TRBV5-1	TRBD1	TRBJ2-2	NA	CASGTGYTGELFF	TGCGCCAGCGGGACAGGTTACACCGGGGAGCTGTTTTTT
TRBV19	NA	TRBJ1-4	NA	CACRPDRATNEKLFF	TGTGCCTGCCGACCCGACAGAGCAACTAATGAAAAACTGTTTTTT
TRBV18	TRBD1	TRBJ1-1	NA	CASSPRDRARINTEAFF	TGTGCCAGCTCACCACGGGACAGGGCCCGGATAAACACTGAAGCTTTCTTT
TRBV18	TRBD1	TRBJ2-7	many	CASSQTTGSVEQYF	TGTGCCAGCTCACAAACGACAGGGTCGGTTGAGCAGTACTTC
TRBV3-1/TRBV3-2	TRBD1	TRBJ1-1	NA	CASSPSARDRIEAFF	TGTGCCAGCAGCCCCTCCGCTAGGGACAGGATTGAAGCTTTCTTT
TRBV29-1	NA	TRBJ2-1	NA	CSVEETANEQFF	TGCAGCGTTGAAGAAACAGCAAATGAGCAGTTCTTC
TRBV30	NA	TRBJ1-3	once	CARDQGQNTIYF	TGTGCCAGGGACCAGGGCCAAAACACCATATATTTT
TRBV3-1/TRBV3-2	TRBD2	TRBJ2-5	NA	CASSPGLAGRQETQYF	TGTGCCAGCAGCCCCGGACTAGCGGGGCGTCAAGAGACCCAGTACTTC